The clone carrying this T cell receptor beta chain was found once. The protocol was immunoSEQ multiplex PCR, while the TCRdb copy is restricted to in-frame clones and leaves out a portion. In the table there are approximately 75,000 clones, approximately 97% of which are singletons. The source of the sample is a study of technical replicates of blood from four donors. Input material: T cells isolated from PBMCs. The sequence came from a human donor in good health.

DNA for the CDR3: TGTGCCAGCAGTTTGCAGCCTTGGGGGGTTGGGGAAAAACTGTTTTTT. It translates to CASSLQPWGVGEKLFF. V usage is TRBV28 and J usage is TRBJ1-4, with D tentatively TRBD1 (5 bases). Germline assignment: CDR1 MDHEN and CDR2 SYDVKM. The V gene lost 3 bases and the J gene lost 8 bases, with 19 bases spanning the gap. CDR3 size: 16 residues.